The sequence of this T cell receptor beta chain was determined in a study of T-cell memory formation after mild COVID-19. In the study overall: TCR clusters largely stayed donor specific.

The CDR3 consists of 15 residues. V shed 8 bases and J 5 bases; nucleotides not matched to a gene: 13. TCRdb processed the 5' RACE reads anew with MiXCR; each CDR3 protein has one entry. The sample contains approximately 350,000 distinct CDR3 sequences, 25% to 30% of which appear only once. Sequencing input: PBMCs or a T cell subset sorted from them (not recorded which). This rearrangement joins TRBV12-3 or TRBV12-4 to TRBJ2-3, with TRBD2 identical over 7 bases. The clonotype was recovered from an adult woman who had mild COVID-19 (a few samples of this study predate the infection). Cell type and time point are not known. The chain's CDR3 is CASLQRGPEVDTQYF. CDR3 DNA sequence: TGTGCCAGCCTTCAGCGGGGTCCGGAGGTAGATACGCAGTATTTT.